The present T cell receptor (beta chain) was sequenced within a study of cytomegalovirus exposure and HLA in healthy donors. Study overall: Counted in an early data release were roughly 87 million unique TCRs from HLA-typed donors. Study results and caveats: Common viral pathogens seemed to be connected with several of the most significant clusters, according to a later analysis.

V dropped 3 bases and J dropped 6 bases, with 9 bases sitting between them. CDR1 is LGHNA and CDR2 is YSLEER in the germline V gene. The CDR3 sequence is 13 residues long. Points on this clone: Antigen specificity is unknown.

This PCR relied on a set of 60 Vbeta primers and 13 Jbeta primers. Here immunoSEQ multiplex PCR was the method, and the copy in TCRdb shows in-frame clones only, minus some. The table includes about 64,000 clones, more than 60% detected once. The chain links TRBV4-3 to TRBJ2-1, with D unresolved. Sequenced material: PBMCs. This TCR was sampled from a male donor in good health and CMV-seropositive. CDR3 bases: TGCGCCAGCAGCCAGTCAGGCTCCAATGAGCAGTTCTTC. Encoded protein: CASSQSGSNEQFF.